This passage covers 32 T cell receptor beta chains from one sample sequenced in a study of T cell responses to AZD1222 COVID-19 vaccine. The assay was immunoSEQ multiplex PCR, and TCRdb's table has in-frame clones only and misses some. The sample records 98,000 or so clones, nearly 95% being singletons. The material sequenced was peripheral blood, taken on day 0 of AZD1222 vaccination. The receptors come from an adult in good health.

The V and J genes are TRBV4-3 and TRBJ1-3; D perhaps matches TRBD1 (6 bases). The CDR3 is 14 residues long. Trimming removed 4 bases at V and 2 bases at J, with 9 bases between. Germline assignment: CDR1 LGHNA and CDR2 YSLEER. CDR3: CASSLQGAGNTIYF. CDR3 DNA sequence: TGCGCCAGCAGCCTACAGGGAGCTGGAAACACCATATATTTT.

The V call is TRBV7-9, the J call TRBJ1-3; D gene unclear. The CDR3 has 15 amino acids. Per the germline V gene, CDR1 is SEHNR and CDR2 is FQNEAQ (reference sequence). Trimming pared 3 bases from V and 8 bases from J, leaving 17 bases between. The chain's CDR3 is CASSFSGGPSHTIYF. CDR3 in DNA: TGTGCCAGCAGCTTTTCAGGCGGCCCTTCGCACACCATATATTTT. The full variable domain, completed using reference TRBV7-9 and TRBJ1-3, is DTGVSQNPRHKITKRGQNVTFRCDPISEHNRLYWYRQTLGQGPEFLTYFQNEAQLEKSRLLSDRFSAERPKGSFSTLEIQRTEQGDSAMYLCASSFSGGPSHTIYFGEGSWLTVV.

The CDR3 DNA reads TGTGCCAGCAGCTCCTATCCGCGGTGGTATGAGCAGTTCTTC. Protein sequence: CASSSYPRWYEQFF. V gene TRBV7-9 combines with J gene TRBJ2-1; the D is unclear. In germline, CDR1 is SEHNR, CDR2 FQNEAQ (reference sequence). V was shortened by 4 bases and J by 8 bases, with 15 bases between the two germline ends. The CDR3 contains 14 residues.

The chain uses TRBV9 and TRBJ2-2; D possibly corresponds to TRBD1 (6 bases). Germline assignment: CDR1 SGDLS and CDR2 YYNGEE. This CDR3 comprises 15 residues. V lost 4 bases and J lost 3, with 13 bases in between. CDR3 loop: CASSRGHIDTGELFF. CDR3 sequence (DNA): TGTGCCAGCAGCCGGGGACACATCGACACCGGGGAGCTGTTTTTT.

CDR3 protein: CASSDGGRNYEQYF. In DNA form, the CDR3 reads TGTGCCAGCAGTGATGGCGGGAGGAACTACGAGCAGTACTTC. The chain joins TRBV2 to TRBJ2-7; TRBD2 agrees at 8 bases. J was trimmed by 3 bases and V by 3 bases; bases with no gene match: 4. The CDR3 is made up of 14 amino acids. The V gene's germline CDR1 is SNHLY and CDR2 FYNNEI.

The V call is TRBV6-5, the J call TRBJ1-1; possible D gene TRBD1, 6 bases. The CDR3 consists of 15 residues. CDR1 and CDR2 (germline): MNHEY, SVGAGI. Deletions cut 5 bases from V and 7 bases from J, with 20 bases between. The CDR3 nucleotides are TGTGCCAGCAGTCCCTTGACAGGTTCTTTGTTTGAAGCTTTCTTT. Its translation is CASSPLTGSLFEAFF.

This clone was seen just once. This sequence joins TRBV2 and TRBJ1-4, with D tentatively TRBD1 (5 bases). CDR1 and CDR2 (germline): SNHLY, FYNNEI. V was shortened by 2 bases and J by 2 bases, with 15 bases between the two germline ends. The CDR3 is 17 amino acids. The DNA for the CDR3 is TGTGCCAGCAGTGAATTTAGCGGGGGAGGGACTAATGAAAAACTGTTTTTT. Encoded protein: CASSEFSGGGTNEKLFF.

The chain employs TRBV19 and TRBJ2-7; D call uncertain. CDR3 length: 11 amino acids. Germline V gene sequence: CDR1 LNHDA, CDR2 SQIVND (reference sequence). Trimming took off 10 bases at V and 3 bases at J, with 10 bases between the two ends. The DNA for the CDR3 is TGTGCCACAGACTCAGGCTACGAGCAGTACTTC. Protein sequence: CATDSGYEQYF.

J is TRBJ1-5 and V is TRBV6-4; no definite D call. Between the trimmed V and J ends, which lost 5 bases and 0 bases, there was a span of 8 bases. This CDR3 has 14 residues. Germline V gene lookup returns CDR1 MRHNA and CDR2 SNTAGT. CDR3 residues: CASSLYYSNQPQHF. The CDR3 DNA sequence: TGTGCCAGCAGTCTCTATTATAGCAATCAGCCCCAGCATTTT.

V gene TRBV4-3 combines with J gene TRBJ2-2; D call uncertain. V lost 0 bases and J 5 bases, leaving 19 bases between the germline ends. The CDR3 runs to 18 residues. Germline CDR1 LGHNA, CDR2 YSLEER. In DNA form, the CDR3 reads TGCGCCAGCAGCCAAGATAATGGGCAGTCCCTTAGGACCGGGGAGCTGTTTTTT. This codes for CASSQDNGQSLRTGELFF.

This rearrangement joins TRBV3-1 (or the pseudogene TRBV3-2) to TRBJ1-5; D gene ambiguous. CDR1 and CDR2 (germline): LGHDT, YNNKEL (reference sequence). Trimming removed 5 bases at V and 5 bases at J, with 25 bases between. CDR3 size: 18 residues. In DNA form, the CDR3 reads TGTGCCAGCAGCACTGGATGTCCCATTTTTGATCATCATCAGCCCCAGCATTTT. Its protein is CASSTGCPIFDHHQPQHF.

V is TRBV24-1 and J is TRBJ2-3, with 8 nucleotides matching TRBD2. V gave up 7 bases and J gave up 6 bases; unmatched junction bases: 8. CDR1 and CDR2 (germline): KGHDR, SFDVKD. The CDR3 loop spans 14 amino acids. The CDR3 DNA follows: TGTGCCACCAGCACACCACTAGCGGCCGATACGCAGTATTTT. Its protein is CATSTPLAADTQYF.

This sequence joins TRBV7-2 and TRBJ2-3; no firm D call. The ends were cut back, 2 bases at V and 6 bases at J, with 9 bases in the middle. Germline values: CDR1 SGHTA, CDR2 FQGNSA. The CDR3 contains 13 residues. The CDR3 sequence: CASSLNLGDTQYF. CDR3 bases: TGTGCCAGCAGCTTAAACCTGGGGGATACGCAGTATTTT.

The chain recombines TRBV4-2 with TRBJ2-5; D is possibly TRBD1 (5 bases). Germline V gene data show CDR1 as LGHNA and CDR2 as YNFKEQ. This CDR3 contains 17 residues. Trimming took off 0 bases at V and 5 bases at J, with 19 bases between the two ends. DNA of the CDR3: TGTGCCAGCAGCCAAGACCCTCGAACAGGCAAGACGGAGACCCAGTACTTC. Its translation: CASSQDPRTGKTETQYF.

The chain has TRBV10-3 and TRBJ1-1; D is possibly TRBD1 (6 bases). The germline V gene encodes CDR1 ENHRY and CDR2 SYGVKD. CDR3 length: 14 residues. The V gene lost 6 bases and the J gene lost 1 base, with 12 bases spanning the gap. CDR3 region: CAIRPGAENTEAFF. CDR3 nucleotide sequence: TGTGCCATCAGGCCAGGGGCGGAGAACACTGAAGCTTTCTTT.

Note on this clone: This sample also contains other DNA sequences that code for the same CDR3. The chain uses TRBV18 and TRBJ2-5, with no clear D. This CDR3 has 12 residues. Germline-derived CDR1 and CDR2 are KGHSH and LQKENI. Trimming cost V 3 bases and J 2 bases, with 4 bases left between them. The CDR3 spells CASSPSQETQYF. The CDR3 nucleotides are TGTGCCAGCTCACCGTCACAAGAGACCCAGTACTTC.

The J gene is TRBJ2-7, the V gene TRBV3-1 (or the pseudogene TRBV3-2), with D perhaps TRBD1 (6 bases). Germline loops: CDR1 LGHDT, CDR2 YNNKEL (reference sequence). The CDR3 has 18 residues. V lost 3 bases and J 0 bases, leaving 21 bases between the germline ends. The CDR3 reads CASSHPDRTLRSSYEQYF. The DNA of the CDR3 is TGTGCCAGCAGCCATCCCGACAGGACCTTAAGGAGCTCCTACGAGCAGTACTTC.

V gene TRBV12-3 or TRBV12-4 combines with J gene TRBJ2-2; D could derive from TRBD1 or TRBD2 (5 bases each). V lost 3 bases and J 9 bases, leaving 11 bases between the germline ends. CDR3 size: 13 residues. The CDR3 loop is CASSFGTSRELFF. CDR3 nucleotides: TGTGCCAGCAGTTTCGGGACGTCCAGGGAGCTGTTTTTT.

CDR3 loop: CASSTTGTGNLYEQYF. CDR3 coding DNA: TGCGCCAGCAGCACTACCGGGACAGGGAATTTATACGAGCAGTACTTC. The V call is TRBV5-1, the J call TRBJ2-7; 9 bases map to TRBD1. Per the germline V gene, CDR1 is SGHRS and CDR2 is YFSETQ. The CDR3 spans 16 residues. V shed 4 bases and J 4 bases; nucleotides not matched to a gene: 12.

The chain couples TRBV4-1 to TRBJ1-5; D may be TRBD1 (5 bases). The CDR3 sequence is 15 residues long. CDR1 and CDR2 from the germline V gene are MGHRA and YSYEKL. V lost 3 bases and J 5 bases, leaving 14 bases between the germline ends. The CDR3 is CASSHSGQGHQPQHF. The CDR3, as DNA: TGCGCCAGCAGCCACTCGGGGCAGGGCCATCAGCCCCAGCATTTT.

The chain joins TRBV27 to TRBJ2-7; D is possibly TRBD2 (5 bases). The germline V and J ends were trimmed by 3 bases and 2 bases, with 14 bases remaining between them. The CDR3 contains 15 residues. Germline values: CDR1 MNHEY, CDR2 SMNVEV (reference sequence). The CDR3 DNA reads as TGTGCCAGCAGTTTCAATCCGGGATCCACCTACGAGCAGTACTTC. Its translation is CASSFNPGSTYEQYF.

The DNA of the CDR3 is TGCGCCAGCAGCTTGGTGGGGGGGCTAGGGAACACTGAAGCTTTCTTT. Amino acid sequence: CASSLVGGLGNTEAFF. The gene calls are TRBV5-1 and TRBJ1-1, with D possibly being TRBD1 (6 bases). Germline V CDR1 and CDR2: SGHRS, YFSETQ. This CDR3 contains 16 residues. Trimming removed 0 bases from V and 1 base from J, with 13 bases in between.

The chain uses TRBV3-1 (or the pseudogene TRBV3-2) and TRBJ1-2; no reliable D call. CDR3 length equals 14 residues. V was pared by 1 base and J by 7 bases, with 13 bases between. Germline CDR1 reads LGHDT; CDR2 reads YNNKEL (reference sequence). The CDR3 sequence: CASSQGRQSVGYTF. The CDR3 DNA sequence: TGTGCCAGCAGCCAAGGGCGGCAAAGTGTTGGCTACACCTTC.

V usage is TRBV11-2 and J usage is TRBJ2-7; D might be TRBD1 or TRBD2, each matching 5 bases. V was pared by 1 base and J by 9 bases, with 10 bases between. This CDR3 has 12 amino acids. Looked up from germline, CDR1 is SGHAT and CDR2 is FQNNGV. The DNA for the CDR3 is TGTGCCAGCAGCTTAGGTGGGGGAGTGCAGTACTTC. The encoded protein is CASSLGGGVQYF.

This clone came up once. The chain is built from TRBV4-2 and TRBJ2-3; 9 bases align to TRBD2. The CDR3 is made up of 17 amino acids. The germline CDR1 and CDR2 sequences are LGHNA and YNFKEQ. With V trimmed by 0 bases and J by 3 bases, 7 bases remained unmatched. CDR3 loop: CASSQDEGSGRTDTQYF. CDR3 in DNA: TGTGCCAGCAGCCAAGACGAGGGTAGCGGGAGAACAGATACGCAGTATTTT.

V and J are TRBV7-9 and TRBJ2-1, with D tentatively TRBD2 (6 bases). The V and J ends lost 5 bases and 9 bases respectively, with 14 bases between them. Per germline, CDR1 SEHNR and CDR2 FQNEAQ (reference sequence). This CDR3 region has 13 residues. CDR3 nucleotides: TGTGCCAGCAGCCGGGGGTTGCTGACTGAGCAGTTCTTC. Translated: CASSRGLLTEQFF.

The V call is TRBV28, the J call TRBJ1-1; perhaps TRBD1 as D (6 bases). V lost 5 bases, J lost 1 base, and 20 bases lay in between. There are 17 residues in the CDR3. Germline V gene data show CDR1 as MDHEN and CDR2 as SYDVKM. The CDR3 sequence: CASSPRRGARGNTEAFF. CDR3 DNA: TGTGCCAGCAGTCCCCGTAGGGGGGCGCGGGGGAACACTGAAGCTTTCTTT. Full variable domain (remainder filled in from reference TRBV28 and TRBJ1-1): DVKVTQSSRYLVKRTGEKVFLECVQDMDHENMFWYRQDPGLGLRLIYFSYDVKMKEKGDIPEGYSVSREKKERFSLILESASTNQTSMYLCASSPRRGARGNTEAFFGQGTRLTVV.

The J gene is TRBJ2-3, the V gene TRBV27, with 9 positions matching TRBD2. Trimming took 10 bases from V and 0 from J; bases not matched to a gene: 8. Germline CDR1 reads MNHEY; CDR2 reads SMNVEV (reference sequence). The CDR3 spans 15 residues. DNA for the CDR3: TGTGCCAACCGGAACCTAGCGGGAAGCACAGATACGCAGTATTTT. Translating it yields CANRNLAGSTDTQYF.

The rearrangement links TRBV30 to TRBJ1-4; D ambiguous. Deletions cut 4 bases from V and 0 bases from J, with 15 bases between. The CDR3 contains 16 residues. Germline-derived CDR1 and CDR2 are GTSNPN and SVGIG (reference sequence). The chain's CDR3 is CAWTVGRTATNEKLFF. The CDR3 nucleotides read TGTGCCTGGACGGTAGGACGGACCGCAACTAATGAAAAACTGTTTTTT. Drawing the rest from reference TRBV30 and TRBJ1-4, the complete variable domain is SQTIHQWPATLVQPVGSPLSLECTVEGTSNPNLYWYRQAAGRGLQLLFYSVGIGQISSEVPQNLSASRPQDRQFILSSKKLLLSDSGFYLCAWTVGRTATNEKLFFGSGTQLSVL.

The chain joins TRBV11-2 to TRBJ2-7; D perhaps matches TRBD2 (6 bases). V was clipped by 5 bases and J by 7 bases, with 15 bases between them. Germline V gives CDR1 SGHAT, CDR2 FQNNGV. The CDR3 sequence is 13 residues long. This CDR3 reads CASSQDLAGEQYF. DNA of the CDR3: TGTGCCAGCAGCCAGGACCTCGCGGGAGAGCAGTACTTC. Looking up the rest from reference TRBV11-2 and TRBJ2-7 gives the full variable domain: EAGVAQSPRYKIIEKRQSVAFWCNPISGHATLYWYQQILGQGPKLLIQFQNNGVVDDSQLPKDRFSAERLKGVDSTLKIQPAKLEDSAVYLCASSQDLAGEQYFGPGTRLTVT.

This chain uses TRBV11-2 with TRBJ2-3, with TRBD2 identical over 12 bases. Germline lookup yields CDR1 SGHAT and CDR2 FQNNGV. The CDR3 is 18 residues long. V shed 6 bases and J 4 bases; nucleotides not matched to a gene: 14. The CDR3, as DNA: TGTGCCAGCAGTTACCGGACTAGCGGGACCCTATTCGCAGATACGCAGTATTTT. It encodes CASSYRTSGTLFADTQYF. Filled out from reference TRBV11-2 and TRBJ2-3, the complete variable domain reads EAGVAQSPRYKIIEKRQSVAFWCNPISGHATLYWYQQILGQGPKLLIQFQNNGVVDDSQLPKDRFSAERLKGVDSTLKIQPAKLEDSAVYLCASSYRTSGTLFADTQYFGPGTRLTVL.

V is TRBV15 and J is TRBJ1-3; TRBD1 is a possible D gene (6 bases). The CDR3 is 15 amino acids. Trimming removed 0 bases from V and 4 bases from J, with 10 bases in between. Germline V lookup: CDR1 LNHNV, CDR2 YYDKDF (reference sequence). DNA for the CDR3: TGTGCCACCAGCAGAGATACAGGGAACGGAAACACCATATATTTT. This gives the protein CATSRDTGNGNTIYF.